Presented here are 6 T cell receptor beta chains from one specimen sequenced in a study of blood T cell repertoires in COVID-19. Using immunoSEQ multiplex PCR, the repertoire was profiled, and TCRdb retains in-frame clones only, with some absent. The table lists approximately 180,000 clones, about 79% of them singletons. The sequencing sample was made of PBMCs or T cells enriched from blood (not recorded which). All receptors come from a man in his forties or fifties who had recovered from COVID-19.

V usage is TRBV5-1 and J usage is TRBJ1-6; 9 nucleotides align to TRBD1. V was clipped by 6 bases and J by 7 bases; unmatched bases: 11. Germline CDR1 and CDR2: SGHRS and YFSETQ. This CDR3 has 16 amino acids. The CDR3 sequence: CASKVSTGGLNSPLHF. Here the CDR3 DNA reads TGCGCCAGCAAGGTCTCGACAGGGGGATTGAATTCACCCCTCCACTTT.

The chain recombines TRBV27 with TRBJ2-7; TRBD1 matches at 7 bases. CDR1 and CDR2 (germline): MNHEY, SMNVEV (reference sequence). V dropped 4 bases and J dropped 3; count of bases not matched to a gene: 9. This CDR3 has 15 residues. The CDR3 DNA sequence: TGTGCCAGCAGTTCCGCCGGGACAGAAATCTACGAGCAGTACTTC. Protein product: CASSSAGTEIYEQYF.

This sequence joins TRBV18 and TRBJ2-5; 10 bases match TRBD1. The CDR3 consists of 15 residues. Looked up from germline, CDR1 is KGHSH and CDR2 is LQKENI. J was trimmed by 4 bases and V by 6 bases; bases with no gene match: 8. In DNA, the CDR3 is TGTGCCAGCTCTCCCGGGACAGGGGCAGCAGAGACCCAGTACTTC. This sequence encodes CASSPGTGAAETQYF.

The V gene is TRBV5-1, the J gene TRBJ2-7; 9 positions agree with TRBD1. Unmatched junction bases numbered 8, after V lost 2 bases and J lost 5 bases. The CDR3 extends over 15 amino acids. The germline V gene encodes CDR1 SGHRS and CDR2 YFSETQ. CDR3 protein: CASSFSPGQGNEQYF. The DNA of the CDR3 is TGCGCCAGCAGCTTTTCTCCGGGACAGGGAAACGAGCAGTACTTC.

This chain joins TRBV18 and TRBJ2-1; 14 bases align to TRBD2. With V trimmed by 3 bases and J by 9 bases, 4 bases remained unmatched. Looked up from germline, CDR1 is KGHSH and CDR2 is LQKENI. This CDR3 comprises 15 residues. CDR3 nucleotides: TGTGCCAGCTCACCGGGACTAGCGGGGGTCAGTGAGCAGTTCTTC. It encodes CASSPGLAGVSEQFF.

The chain joins TRBV5-4 to TRBJ2-3; no clear D. V lost 0 bases, J lost 6 bases, and 5 bases lay in between. The CDR3 has 12 amino acids. CDR1 is SGHNT, CDR2 YYREEE, per germline (reference sequence). The CDR3 loop is CASSLERDTQYF. The CDR3 bases are TGTGCCAGCAGCTTGGAGAGGGATACGCAGTATTTT.